The 30 T cell receptor beta chains listed next were all sequenced from one sample in a study of T cells in Graves' hyperthyroidism and ophthalmopathy. RNA transcripts were the template for amplifying TCR beta CDR3 regions. An initial round of RT-PCR targeting the TCR CDR3 relied on the HTBI primer set. A single record per CDR3 protein comes from TCRdb applying MiXCR to the multiplex PCR reads. The sample includes more than 650,000 distinct CDR3 sequences, 13% to 15% of them seen just once. Material for sequencing was blood. The receptors stem from a young woman with Graves' hyperthyroidism.

This clonotype was seen ten or more times. The chain recombines TRBV2 with TRBJ2-5; 10 bases fit TRBD1. The germline V gene encodes CDR1 SNHLY and CDR2 FYNNEI. CDR3 length: 14 residues. After removal of 7 bases from V and 1 base from J, the junction contained 3 bases not matched to a gene. The CDR3 is CASKRDRGQETQYF. The CDR3 region has the DNA TGTGCCAGCAAAAGGGACAGGGGCCAAGAGACCCAGTACTTC.

Turning to this clonotype: A much larger clone differs by one base, so this may be a read error. This rearrangement joins TRBV28 to TRBJ2-2, with a weak D call TRBD2 (6 bases). This CDR3 is 15 amino acids long. Trimming shortened V by 5 bases and J by 6 bases, and 16 bases separated the two germline ends. In germline, CDR1 is MDHEN, CDR2 SYDVKM. In DNA, the CDR3 is TGTGCCAGCAGTAATAACCTAAGACTAGCCGGGGAGCTGTTTTTT. The encoded protein is CASSNNLRLAGELFF.

A few counts support this clonotype. CDR3 nucleotides: TGTGCCAGCAGTTTCCCGGTCTCGAGGGTAGTCGTTAACGAGCAGTACTTC. It translates to CASSFPVSRVVVNEQYF. The V gene is TRBV28, the J gene TRBJ2-7; tentatively, D is TRBD2 (5 bases). The V and J ends lost 3 bases and 5 bases respectively, with 23 bases between them. This CDR3 is 17 amino acids long. Looked up from germline, CDR1 is MDHEN and CDR2 is SYDVKM.

This rearrangement joins TRBV30 to TRBJ2-7, with D possibly TRBD2 on 5 matching bases. Trimming stripped 4 bases from V and 3 bases from J, with 13 bases between. The germline V gene encodes CDR1 GTSNPN and CDR2 SVGIG (reference sequence). The CDR3 contains 13 residues. CDR3 DNA sequence: TGTGCCTGGAATCAGCTAGCCAGCTACGAGCAGTACTTC. Translated, it gives CAWNQLASYEQYF.

This clonotype was found many times. This chain links TRBV7-3 with TRBJ1-2; TRBD1 aligns across 7 bases. Trimming at V came to 2 bases and at J to 3 bases, leaving 15 bases not matched to a gene. The CDR3 length is 18 residues. From germline, CDR1 is SGHTA and CDR2 FQGTGA. The CDR3 sequence is CASSLRPLRGGGYYGYTF. The CDR3 coding sequence is TGTGCCAGCAGCTTACGGCCCCTTCGAGGGGGCGGATACTATGGCTACACCTTC.

A few counts support this clonotype. This sequence joins TRBV12-5 and TRBJ2-5; 7 bases match TRBD2. Germline CDR1 and CDR2: LGHNT and FRNRAP. V shed 7 bases, J shed 1 base, and the junction held 9 bases outside the gene matches. The CDR3 is 15 residues long. CDR3 in amino acids: CASAGGGGGQETQYF. The CDR3, as DNA: TGTGCTAGTGCGGGTGGGGGGGGTGGCCAAGAGACCCAGTACTTC.

In this sample, this clonotype turned up a few times. The chain employs TRBV18 and TRBJ2-5; D possibly corresponds to TRBD1 (6 bases). The germline V gene has CDR1 KGHSH and CDR2 LQKENI. The germline V and J ends were trimmed by 1 base and 4 bases, with 13 bases remaining between them. CDR3 length: 15 amino acids. The CDR3 DNA sequence: TGTGCCAGCTCACCACAGAGGGGGTTGAGAGAGACCCAGTACTTC. Translating it yields CASSPQRGLRETQYF.

The chain is built from TRBV4-1 and TRBJ2-5; 15 bases are shared with TRBD2. Germline CDR1 reads MGHRA; CDR2 reads YSYEKL. After removal of 6 bases from V and 5 bases from J, the junction contained 10 bases not matched to a gene. This CDR3 has 17 residues. CDR3 DNA: TGCGCCAGCAGAGGACTAGCGGGAGGGAGGGTTAGGGAGACCCAGTACTTC. Protein product: CASRGLAGGRVRETQYF.

This rearrangement joins TRBV6-1 to TRBJ2-1; D uncertain. CDR3 length: 14 amino acids. CDR1 and CDR2 from the germline V gene are MNHNS and SASEGT. V was cut by 8 bases and J by 3 bases, with 14 bases left in between. The CDR3 here is CASFRDFNYNEQFF. In DNA form, the CDR3 reads TGTGCCAGCTTCAGAGACTTCAACTACAATGAGCAGTTCTTC.

This clonotype was observed a handful of times. The rearrangement links TRBV28 to TRBJ2-3, with D hard to call. CDR1 is MDHEN and CDR2 is SYDVKM in the germline V gene. V lost 2 bases, J lost 2 bases, and 11 bases lay in between. CDR3 length equals 15 residues. The CDR3 region is CASSLADEDTDTQYF. The CDR3 nucleotides read TGTGCCAGCAGTTTAGCGGACGAGGACACAGATACGCAGTATTTT. The variable domain in full, with the rest retrieved from reference TRBV28 and TRBJ2-3, is DVKVTQSSRYLVKRTGEKVFLECVQDMDHENMFWYRQDPGLGLRLIYFSYDVKMKEKGDIPEGYSVSREKKERFSLILESASTNQTSMYLCASSLADEDTDTQYFGPGTRLTVL.

This clonotype was recorded at least ten times. The chain recombines TRBV2 with TRBJ1-5; D unresolved. V was trimmed by 2 bases and J by 3 bases, leaving 8 bases between them. This CDR3 is 14 amino acids long. Germline-derived CDR1 and CDR2 are SNHLY and FYNNEI. The DNA for the CDR3 is TGTGCCAGCAGTGAACAAGGGCCCAATCAGCCCCAGCATTTT. Translating it yields CASSEQGPNQPQHF.

V and J are TRBV19 and TRBJ1-4; TRBD1 is a possible D gene (6 bases). There are 14 residues in the CDR3. Trimming cost V 3 bases and J 8 bases, with 13 bases left between them. Germline V gene sequence: CDR1 LNHDA, CDR2 SQIVND (reference sequence). The CDR3 DNA reads as TGTGCCAGTAGTATGTGGGGGGCCGAAGAAAAACTGTTTTTT. It encodes CASSMWGAEEKLFF.

This clonotype was seen a few times. The rearrangement uses TRBV5-1 and TRBJ2-2; no definite D call. CDR1 and CDR2 from the germline V gene are SGHRS and YFSETQ. This CDR3 is 14 amino acids long. V shed 2 bases and J shed 1 base, with 6 bases lying between them. CDR3 region: CASSFQVNTGELFF. CDR3 sequence (DNA): TGCGCCAGCAGCTTTCAGGTGAACACCGGGGAGCTGTTTTTT.

This clonotype was recorded many times. This rearrangement joins TRBV20-1 to TRBJ2-5, with 8 bases identical to TRBD2. J lost 2 bases, V lost 5 bases, and 7 bases had no gene match. Germline V lookup: CDR1 DFQATT, CDR2 SNEGSKA (reference sequence). CDR3 size: 14 residues. Here the CDR3 reads CSAPTLAAQETQYF. In DNA, the CDR3 is TGCAGTGCTCCTACACTAGCGGCTCAAGAGACCCAGTACTTC.

The chain links TRBV27 to TRBJ1-6; D is ambiguous. Germline V CDR1 and CDR2: MNHEY, SMNVEV (reference sequence). V gave up 5 bases and J gave up 6 bases, with 5 bases separating them. CDR3 size: 12 residues. The DNA of the CDR3 is TGTGCCAGCAGTACAACTAATTCACCCCTCCACTTT. Translating gives CASSTTNSPLHF.

The chain has TRBV29-1 and TRBJ1-2; weak D call: TRBD1 (6 bases). The length of the CDR3 is 12 residues. The ends were cut back, 4 bases at V and 4 bases at J, with 10 bases in the middle. Germline CDR1 reads SQVTM; CDR2 reads ANQGSEA. The CDR3 DNA follows: TGCAGCGTTGCGGACAGCGTCTATGGCTACACCTTC. Its translation: CSVADSVYGYTF. Combining the CDR3 with reference TRBV29-1 and TRBJ1-2 gives the whole variable domain SAVISQKPSRDICQRGTSLTIQCQVDSQVTMMFWYRQQPGQSLTLIATANQGSEATYESGFVIDKFPISRPNLTFSTLTVSNMSPEDSSIYLCSVADSVYGYTFGSGTRLTVV.

This clonotype appeared many times. This chain links TRBV6-1 with TRBJ2-7; 7 positions agree with TRBD1. The junction had 7 bases not matched to a gene; V was cut back by 5 bases and J by 0 bases. The CDR3 is made up of 15 amino acids. Germline V gene data show CDR1 as MNHNS and CDR2 as SASEGT. The CDR3 DNA follows: TGTGCCAGCAGTTCCGGGACAGTGCTCTCCTACGAGCAGTACTTC. Translating gives CASSSGTVLSYEQYF.

Only a few counts were recorded for this clonotype. This chain joins TRBV25-1 and TRBJ2-7; 12 bases agree with TRBD2. CDR3 length: 16 amino acids. V lost 1 base to trimming and J lost 7 bases; unmatched junction nucleotides: 8. Per the germline V gene, CDR1 is MGHDK and CDR2 is SYGVNS. This CDR3 reads CASSESETSGSREQYF. As DNA, the CDR3 is TGTGCCAGCAGTGAATCGGAGACTAGCGGGAGTCGGGAGCAGTACTTC.

The V and J genes are TRBV6-2 or TRBV6-3 and TRBJ2-1; D is unresolved. There are 11 residues in the CDR3. V lost 5 bases and J lost 9, with 8 bases in between. Germline values: CDR1 MNHEY, CDR2 SVGEGT. The CDR3 coding sequence is TGTGCCAGCAGTGGTAGGACTGAGCAGTTCTTC. Translating gives CASSGRTEQFF.

Concerning this clonotype itself: A much more abundant neighbour one base away suggests this may be a read error. The chain couples TRBV28 to TRBJ2-2; a weak D match, TRBD2 (7 bases). Looked up from germline, CDR1 is MDHEN and CDR2 is SYDVKM. The CDR3 consists of 14 residues. For the CDR3, the DNA is TGTGCCAGCAGTCTCCGGGGGGCCCGGCGGGAGCCGTTTTTT. Its translation: CASSLRGARREPFF.

The rearrangement uses TRBV6-2 or TRBV6-3 and TRBJ2-2; D is unclear. The CDR3 length is 13 residues. Trimming shortened V by 0 bases and J by 5 bases, and 4 bases separated the two germline ends. CDR1 MNHEY and CDR2 SVGEGT come from the germline V gene. The CDR3 DNA reads TGTGCCAGCAGTTACTCTGAGACCGGGGAGCTGTTTTTT. This encodes CASSYSETGELFF.

This clonotype was seen repeatedly, ten times or more. The chain carries TRBV7-9 and TRBJ2-7, with 8 bases identical to TRBD2. The germline V gene encodes CDR1 SEHNR and CDR2 FQNEAQ (reference sequence). Unmatched junction bases numbered 3, after V lost 5 bases and J lost 3 bases. The CDR3 is 13 amino acids. CDR3 sequence: CASSPGGVYEQYF. DNA of the CDR3: TGTGCCAGCAGCCCCGGGGGGGTCTACGAGCAGTACTTC.

This clonotype was recorded once. The CDR3 loop reads CASALGRERSGSLNIQYF. CDR3 bases: TGTGCCAGCGCGCTGGGCAGGGAGAGGTCGGGAAGTTTAAACATTCAGTACTTC. The chain is built from TRBV19 and TRBJ2-4; D could derive from TRBD1 or TRBD2 (5 bases each). This CDR3 contains 18 residues. The V gene lost 9 bases and the J gene lost 6 bases, with 30 bases spanning the gap. CDR1 is LNHDA and CDR2 is SQIVND in the germline V gene (reference sequence). Full variable domain (missing parts from reference TRBV19 and TRBJ2-4): DGGITQSPKYLFRKEGQNVTLSCEQNLNHDAMYWYRQDPGQGLRLIYYSQIVNDFQKGDIAEGYSVSREKKESFPLTVTSAQKNPTAFYLCASALGRERSGSLNIQYFGAGTRLSVL.

To note about this clonotype: Being one base from a much bigger clone, this may be a read error. V gene TRBV28 combines with J gene TRBJ1-6; 7 bases agree with TRBD1. With 4 bases clipped from V and 7 bases from J, the junction kept 1 base outside the gene matches. The CDR3 is 13 amino acids. Germline V gives CDR1 MDHEN, CDR2 SYDVKM. DNA of the CDR3: TGTGCCAGCAGTTCAGGGGGGAATTCACCCCTCCACTTT. Translated, it gives CASSSGGNSPLHF. The full variable domain, with the rest looked up from reference TRBV28 and TRBJ1-6, is DVKVTQSSRYLVKRTGEKVFLECVQDMDHENMFWYRQDPGLGLRLIYFSYDVKMKEKGDIPEGYSVSREKKERFSLILESASTNQTSMYLCASSSGGNSPLHFGNGTRLTVT.

The chain combines TRBV19 with TRBJ2-7; D may be TRBD1 (6 bases). The germline V gene has CDR1 LNHDA and CDR2 SQIVND (reference sequence). Trimming shortened V by 6 bases and J by 0 bases, and 9 bases separated the two germline ends. There are 13 residues in the CDR3. DNA for the CDR3: TGTGCCAGTAGGAAGGACAGCTCCTACGAGCAGTACTTC. Residues: CASRKDSSYEQYF.

This clonotype was seen repeatedly, ten times or more. This chain connects TRBV12-3 or TRBV12-4 to TRBJ2-2, with 9 nucleotides matching TRBD2. This CDR3 has 18 amino acids. V was pared by 2 bases and J by 2 bases, with 9 bases of the junction left unmatched. The CDR3 DNA reads as TGTGCCAGCAGTTTAATGGCGGGAGGGCCCTCTAACACCGGGGAGCTGTTTTTT. The encoded protein is CASSLMAGGPSNTGELFF.

This chain joins TRBV20-1 and TRBJ1-6; TRBD1 matches 7 bases. The CDR3 covers 15 residues. Germline-derived CDR1 and CDR2 are DFQATT and SNEGSKA (reference sequence). J lost 5 bases, V lost 6 bases, and 10 bases had no gene match. The CDR3 sequence: CSATRDSRDNSPLHF. CDR3 coding DNA: TGCAGTGCAACCCGGGACAGCCGAGATAATTCACCCCTCCACTTT.

This clonotype was observed a handful of times. This chain uses TRBV20-1 with TRBJ2-2, with D perhaps matching TRBD1 (7 bases). With 1 base removed from V and 0 bases from J, the gap between germline ends came to 15 bases. The CDR3 covers 17 residues. Germline V gene sequence: CDR1 DFQATT, CDR2 SNEGSKA (reference sequence). As DNA, the CDR3 is TGCAGTGCTAGAGGCCAAGGGGGCGGGGCGAACACCGGGGAGCTGTTTTTT. This translates into CSARGQGGGANTGELFF.

The sample holds a few counts of this clonotype. The rearrangement uses TRBV6-1 and TRBJ2-1, with D perhaps TRBD2 (6 bases). The CDR3 runs 14 residues. From germline, CDR1 is MNHNS and CDR2 SASEGT. V was clipped by 7 bases and J by 7 bases, with 17 bases between them. CDR3 sequence reads: CASTLGGEVNEQFF. The CDR3 nucleotides are TGTGCCAGCACCTTGGGTGGGGAGGTTAATGAGCAGTTCTTC.

The V call is TRBV27, the J call TRBJ2-7; D is tentatively TRBD1 or TRBD2 (6 bases each). The CDR3 contains 13 residues. Germline loops: CDR1 MNHEY, CDR2 SMNVEV (reference sequence). The V gene lost 3 bases and the J gene lost 7 bases, with 13 bases spanning the gap. CDR3 protein: CASSFHRAGEQYF. The CDR3 DNA is TGTGCCAGCAGTTTCCACAGGGCGGGGGAGCAGTACTTC.